This T cell receptor beta chain was sequenced for a study of shared clonotypes between healthy human individuals. About the study: For every donor, three CD4 naive, three CD4 memory, two CD8 naive and one CD8 memory plates were used. Findings of the study overall: Lower generation probabilities were found for non-shared clonotypes than for those shared by all four donors.

The CDR3 contains 14 residues. V dropped 0 bases and J dropped 2 bases, with 6 bases sitting between them. Germline V lookup: CDR1 SGDLS, CDR2 YYNGEE. Points on this clone: Its antigen is unidentified. Within the sample, other DNA sequences also encode this same CDR3.

Naivety among CD8 cells was defined by CD45RO negativity and positive CCR7 selection, thereby excluding terminally differentiated effector memory CD45RA+ cells. Only in-frame clones appear in the TCRdb table, and some are missing; sequencing was by immunoSEQ multiplex PCR. The sample holds roughly 2 million clones, less than 95% seen once. The sample comprised naive CD8+ T cells sorted from blood. J is TRBJ2-1 and V is TRBV9; either TRBD1 or TRBD2 may fit D (5 bases each). The sequence derives from a young man in good health. The CDR3 bases are TGTGCCAGCAGCGTAGGGGGGACCTACAATGAGCAGTTCTTC. It yields the protein CASSVGGTYNEQFF.